This TCR beta chain was observed in a study of control samples from healthy donors and cancer patients (dated by TCRdb to the early 2020s). The CDR3, from cysteine to phenylalanine, totals 14 residues. Just CDR3 DNA is preserved here, 42 bases in frame from base 1. V loses 1 base, J loses 1 base, and the germline ends lie 7 bases apart. From a lookup of the germline V gene (reference sequence), CDR1 and CDR2 are SEHNR and FQNEAQ. The library was made by the immunoSEQ multiplex PCR assay. The clones in this table, taken by TCRdb from immuneACCESS, are in-frame only. Not every clone is retained; where verified, under half of the shortfall comes from an unresolved V gene, and the cause of the rest is unknown. This sample is represented by tens of thousands of clones; 91% of them were singletons. The ten largest clones capture approximately 12% of the sample. Concerning this clone itself: The antigen it recognizes is unknown. No base quality values were provided; no much bigger clone lies one nucleotide off.

The chain uses TRBV7-9 and TRBJ1-1; no D gene is confidently identified. The sample was PBMCs. This clonotype originated in a man in his forties or fifties with lung cancer. CDR3 region: CASSLGAENTEAFF. The sequenced DNA is TGTGCCAGCAGCTTAGGGGCCGAGAACACTGAAGCTTTCTTT.